One T cell receptor (beta chain) is described in this entry. TCRdb's table, derived via immunoSEQ multiplex PCR, lists solely in-frame clones and lacks some. The data contain some 73,000 clones, about 91% of them seen just once; the ten biggest clones take up 9% to 9.5%. This sample stems from a study of T cell responses to AZD1222 COVID-19 vaccine. The CDR3 contains 14 residues. Germline lookup yields CDR1 SNHLY and CDR2 FYNNEI. The V end was cut by 3 bases, the J end by 4 bases, with 12 bases between. The sequence derives from an adult who received the AZD1222 COVID-19 vaccine. The specimen was peripheral blood, collected 28 days after the second AZD1222 dose. This rearrangement joins TRBV2 to TRBJ1-1; weak D call: TRBD1 (5 bases). The CDR3 is CASSEGGFGTEAFF. In nucleotides, the CDR3 is TGTGCCAGCAGTGAGGGGGGGTTTGGCACTGAAGCTTTCTTT.